Below, one T cell receptor (beta chain) is given with its context. In germline, CDR1 is SGHTA, CDR2 FQGNSA. The trim removed 5 bases at V and 4 bases at J, leaving 7 bases unmatched. CDR3 length: 14 amino acids. The data were obtained in a study of blood T cell repertoires in COVID-19. Study context: Whether acute or convalescent, the COVID-19 samples came from the United States, Italy and Spain. In each case, the material was cDNA or gDNA derived from T cells, B-cell-depleted T cells, or PBMCs.

Only in-frame clones appear in the TCRdb table, and some are missing; sequencing was by immunoSEQ multiplex PCR. Among 300,000 to 400,000 clones, about 91% were seen once, and the ten largest hold approximately 9.4%. This TCR was recovered from a young man with COVID-19, enrolled during active disease. V and J are TRBV7-2 and TRBJ1-2; 7 bases map to TRBD1. The sequenced material came from peripheral blood. The CDR3 nucleotides are TGTGCCAGCAGCCTCGGGACAGAAGCCTATGGCTACACCTTC. This gives the protein CASSLGTEAYGYTF.